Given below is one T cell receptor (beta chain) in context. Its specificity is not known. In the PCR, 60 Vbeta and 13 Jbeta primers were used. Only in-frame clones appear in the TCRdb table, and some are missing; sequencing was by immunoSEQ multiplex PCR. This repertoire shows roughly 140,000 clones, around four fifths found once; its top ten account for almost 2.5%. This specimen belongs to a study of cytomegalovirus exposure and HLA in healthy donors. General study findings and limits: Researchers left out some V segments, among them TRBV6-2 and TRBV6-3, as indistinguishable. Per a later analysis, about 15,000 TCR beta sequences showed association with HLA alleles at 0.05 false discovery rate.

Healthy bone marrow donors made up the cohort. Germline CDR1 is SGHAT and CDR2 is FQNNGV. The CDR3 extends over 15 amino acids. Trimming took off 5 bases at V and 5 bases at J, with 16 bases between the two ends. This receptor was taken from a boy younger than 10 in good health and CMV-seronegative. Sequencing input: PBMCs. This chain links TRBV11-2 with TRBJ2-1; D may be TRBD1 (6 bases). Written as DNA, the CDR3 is TGTGCCAGCAGCGCCATGAGGGGGAAGGACAATGAGCAGTTCTTC. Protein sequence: CASSAMRGKDNEQFF.